This T cell receptor beta chain is drawn from a study of T cells in Graves' hyperthyroidism and ophthalmopathy. Study results and caveats: By a 13 V-J model, ophthalmopathy was set apart from stable hyperthyroidism.

This clonotype was detected ten times or more. Antigen specificity is unknown. Researchers took RNA transcripts and amplified the TCR beta CDR3 regions from them. Initially, a first-round RT-PCR of the TCR CDR3 employed the HTBI primer set. One entry per CDR3 protein, called by TCRdb with MiXCR from the multiplex PCR reads. The sample lists 200,000 to 250,000 distinct CDR3 sequences, about a sixth occurring once. Patients between 18 and 65 years old had hyperthyroidism, newly diagnosed and lasting under 2 months. In germline, CDR1 is MNHEY, CDR2 SMNVEV (reference sequence). V was trimmed by 6 bases and J by 8 bases, leaving 17 bases between them. This CDR3 spans 14 amino acids.

Sequences were obtained from blood. This TCR was recovered from a man aged 50-60 years with Graves' hyperthyroidism. The J gene is TRBJ2-1, the V gene TRBV27; D not resolved. For the CDR3, the DNA is TGTGCCAGCAGGATAAACCCGGCTAGGGATGAGCAGTTCTTC. Translating gives CASRINPARDEQFF.